This T cell receptor beta chain was captured by sequencing in a study of T cells in Graves' hyperthyroidism and ophthalmopathy. What was amplified from RNA transcripts were TCR beta CDR3 regions. HTBI primers were the set used in a first-round RT-PCR of the TCR CDR3. Using its own MiXCR run on the multiplex PCR reads, TCRdb lists one record per CDR3 protein. In the table there are around 450,000 distinct CDR3 sequences, 15% to 19% of which are singletons. Germline V CDR1 and CDR2: SEHNR, FQNEAQ (reference sequence). The length of the CDR3 is 13 residues. V was pared by 11 bases and J by 2 bases, with 9 bases of the junction left unmatched. This clonotype was seen repeatedly, ten times or more. The source of the PBMCs was approximately 9.5 ml of fresh peripheral blood.

The specimen was blood. The receptor was derived from a woman aged 18-29 years with Graves' hyperthyroidism. The chain links TRBV7-9 to TRBJ2-7, with TRBD2 identical over 7 bases. The CDR3 loop is CALGQGGTYEQYF. CDR3 coding DNA: TGTGCCTTAGGGCAGGGAGGGACCTACGAGCAGTACTTC.